This TCR beta chain emerged from a study of T-cell memory formation after mild COVID-19. Overall study results and limits: Second-wave clones reaching peak frequency on day 37 lacked confirmed SARS-CoV-2 specificity. Day 15 to 85 contracting clones showed balanced CD4/CD8; day 15 to 37 expanders favored CD4+.

There are a few counts of this clonotype. Its cognate antigen is unknown. TCRdb reprocessed the 5' RACE reads via MiXCR and lists one record per CDR3 protein. The sample has around 300,000 distinct CDR3 sequences; roughly 15% are singletons. The germline V gene has CDR1 SGHRS and CDR2 YFSETQ. The CDR3 runs 16 residues. V dropped 4 bases and J dropped 0 bases, with 11 bases sitting between them. This receptor was taken from a man between 18 and 35 years old who had mild COVID-19 (a few samples of this study predate the infection). Cell type and time point are not known. This chain links TRBV5-1 with TRBJ2-6; no firm D call. Sequences were obtained from PBMCs or a T cell subset sorted from them (not recorded which). The chain's CDR3 is CASSATPISGANVLTF. CDR3 DNA sequence: TGCGCCAGCAGCGCAACCCCCATCTCTGGGGCCAACGTCCTGACTTTC.